These 22 T cell receptor beta chains were all obtained from the same sample, sequenced in a study of post-analysis software for immune sequencing data. Findings and caveats of the study: Five TRBV segments were significantly more frequent in patients than in controls. TRBV5-6, TRBV5-1 and TRBV20-1 were among these segments.

Every TCR beta cDNA library bore unique molecular identifiers. TCRdb independently ran MiXCR on the PCR reads; one entry per CDR3 protein. The sample records around 250,000 distinct CDR3 sequences, around 34% being singletons. These receptors' targets are unknown. The sample taken for sequencing was blood. Receptors were obtained from a girl under 18 with multiple sclerosis.

This clonotype was observed a few times. The J gene is TRBJ2-2, the V gene TRBV20-1; 7 bases are shared with TRBD2. V was clipped by 6 bases and J by 0 bases; unmatched bases: 4. This CDR3 is built from 14 residues. Germline assignment: CDR1 DFQATT and CDR2 SNEGSKA (reference sequence). CDR3 region: CSASGLANTGELFF. The CDR3 DNA reads TGCAGTGCCTCCGGACTAGCGAACACCGGGGAGCTGTTTTTT.

The chain uses TRBV12-3 or TRBV12-4 and TRBJ2-7; 11 bases are a match to TRBD1. The CDR3 has 14 amino acids. Germline trimming cut 5 bases from V and 6 bases from J; bases unmatched to any gene: 6. The CDR3 loop reads CASSRGQGGSEQYF. CDR3 coding DNA: TGTGCCAGCAGTCGGGGACAGGGGGGATCCGAGCAGTACTTC.

This clonotype was counted only a few times. The J gene is TRBJ2-3, the V gene TRBV4-2, with 7 bases that match TRBD2. Germline V CDR1 and CDR2: LGHNA, YNFKEQ. V lost 0 bases to trimming and J lost 4 bases; unmatched junction nucleotides: 7. The CDR3 totals 16 residues. As DNA, the CDR3 is TGTGCCAGCAGCCAAGATATGGCGGGAGAGGCAGATACGCAGTATTTT. Translation gives CASSQDMAGEADTQYF.

In its sample, this clonotype was seen many times. The V and J genes are TRBV7-2 and TRBJ2-1; TRBD2 matches at 8 bases. Germline lookup yields CDR1 SGHTA and CDR2 FQGNSA. This CDR3 comprises 14 residues. After removal of 2 bases from V and 8 bases from J, the junction contained 5 bases not matched to a gene. This CDR3 reads CASSLKSGRDEQFF. For the CDR3, the DNA is TGTGCCAGCAGCTTAAAAAGCGGGAGAGATGAGCAGTTCTTC.

The chain has TRBV12-3 or TRBV12-4 and TRBJ2-3; 14 bases are shared with TRBD2. This CDR3 has 16 amino acids. The ends lost 2 bases at V and 10 bases at J; junction bases unmatched: 8. This chain's CDR3 is CASSLKGLAGGNAQYF. The CDR3 coding sequence is TGTGCCAGCAGTTTAAAAGGACTAGCGGGAGGAAATGCGCAGTATTTT.

This clonotype was detected only a few times. CDR3 in amino acids: CSARPQALYNEQFF. For the CDR3, the DNA is TGCAGTGCTAGGCCCCAGGCCCTTTACAATGAGCAGTTCTTC. This chain links TRBV20-1 with TRBJ2-1; no firm D call. Trimming took off 3 bases at V and 4 bases at J, with 13 bases between the two ends. CDR3 length: 14 amino acids. Germline CDR1 and CDR2: DFQATT and SNEGSKA (reference sequence).

This clonotype was counted at least ten times. The chain has TRBV7-2 and TRBJ2-1; possible D gene TRBD2, 6 bases. The CDR3 has 14 residues. The V gene lost 5 bases and the J gene lost 7 bases, with 15 bases spanning the gap. Germline V gives CDR1 SGHTA, CDR2 FQGNSA. In DNA form, the CDR3 reads TGTGCCAGCAGCCGGACCAGGGAGGAGAATGAGCAGTTCTTC. Amino acids: CASSRTREENEQFF.

This clonotype came up many times. The chain employs TRBV7-2 and TRBJ2-6, with D uncertain. The CDR3 runs to 17 residues. Germline-derived CDR1 and CDR2 are SGHTA and FQGNSA. Trimming stripped 5 bases from V and 0 bases from J, with 14 bases between. This CDR3 reads CASSATIRPSGANVLTF. The CDR3 DNA reads as TGTGCCAGCAGCGCTACTATACGGCCCTCTGGGGCCAACGTCCTGACTTTC.

This clonotype was counted at least ten times. V is TRBV11-1 and J is TRBJ2-1; D is ambiguous. V was clipped by 6 bases and J by 8 bases, with 11 bases between them. Germline CDR1 and CDR2: SGHAT and FQDESV (reference sequence). This CDR3 has 12 amino acids. CDR3 residues: CASRAKFDEQFF. In DNA form, the CDR3 reads TGTGCCAGCAGGGCCAAATTCGATGAGCAGTTCTTC.

With respect to this clonotype: With a much larger clone just one base away, this may be a read error. The chain links TRBV24-1 to TRBJ2-5; no clear D gene. Germline CDR1 KGHDR, CDR2 SFDVKD. The CDR3 loop spans 14 amino acids. The ends were cut back, 7 bases at V and 1 base at J, with 12 bases in the middle. CDR3 sequence: CATRDIAFQETQYF. CDR3 coding DNA: TGTGCCACCAGGGATATAGCCTTCCAAGAGACCCAGTACTTC.

Notes on this clonotype: In this CDR3 the conserved last residue, phenylalanine or tryptophan, is missing, so a read error is likely. The V gene is TRBV5-1, the J gene TRBJ1-2, with D uncertain. V lost 0 bases and J 3 bases, leaving 9 bases between the germline ends. The CDR3 totals 14 residues. CDR1 SGHRS and CDR2 YFSETQ come from the germline V gene. The CDR3 nucleotides are TGCGCCAGCAGCTTGGGGCAGGAGCACTATGGCTACACCCTC. It encodes CASSLGQEHYGYTL.

As for this clonotype: This may be a read error, as it is one base from a much larger clone. V usage is TRBV2 and J usage is TRBJ1-5; D might be TRBD1 (6 bases). Germline values: CDR1 SNHLY, CDR2 FYNNEI. CDR3 size: 16 residues. CDR3 loop: CASSARLRGSNQPRHF. The CDR3, as DNA: TGTGCCAGCAGTGCCCGGCTCAGGGGTAGCAATCAGCCCCGGCATTTT.

This clonotype was seen at least ten times. The chain links TRBV3-1 to TRBJ2-5, with D perhaps being TRBD1 or TRBD2 (5 bases each). Germline V lookup: CDR1 LGHDT, CDR2 YNNKEL (reference sequence). V was clipped by 0 bases and J by 1 base, with 15 bases between them. The CDR3 consists of 17 residues. CDR3 coding DNA: TGTGCCAGCAGCCAAGATAGGGGCGGGCCCCTCCAAGAGACCCAGTACTTC. The encoded protein is CASSQDRGGPLQETQYF.

On this clonotype itself: A read error may be the cause here, since a much bigger clone is one base away. The chain uses TRBV20-1 and TRBJ2-1, with 7 bases that match TRBD2. CDR1 is DFQATT, CDR2 SNEGSKA, per germline (reference sequence). The CDR3 contains 17 residues. CDR3 sequence reads: CSARGRYGGGGNNQQFF. As DNA, the CDR3 is TGCAGTGCTAGAGGCCGGTACGGCGGGGGAGGGAACAATCAGCAGTTCTTC.

This clonotype was observed a handful of times. A much larger clonotype is one base distant, so this may be a read error. J is TRBJ2-1 and V is TRBV10-3; a weak D match, TRBD1 (6 bases). The CDR3 length is 16 residues. The germline V gene has CDR1 ENHRY and CDR2 SYGVKD. In nucleotides, the CDR3 is TGTGCCGTCAGTACTGACAGGTCGGTGTGGATCAATGAGCAGTTCTTC. Translating it yields CAVSTDRSVWINEQFF.

This clonotype was observed at least ten times. The chain uses TRBV12-3 or TRBV12-4 and TRBJ2-5; 10 bases are shared with TRBD2. Trimming at V came to 5 bases and at J to 3 bases, leaving 6 bases not matched to a gene. CDR3 length equals 15 residues. The CDR3: CASSRFLAGEETQYF. CDR3 nucleotides: TGTGCCAGCAGTCGTTTTCTAGCGGGAGAAGAGACCCAGTACTTC.

Many counts were recorded for this clonotype. This chain links TRBV5-1 with TRBJ2-3; perhaps TRBD2 as D (5 bases). V shed 4 bases and J shed 2 bases, with 14 bases lying between them. The CDR3 contains 15 residues. Germline loops: CDR1 SGHRS, CDR2 YFSETQ. This chain's CDR3 is CASSRRTPYTDTQYF. In DNA, the CDR3 is TGCGCCAGCAGCAGGAGGACTCCCTACACAGATACGCAGTATTTT.

This clonotype was counted between two and nine times. V gene TRBV30 combines with J gene TRBJ1-5; TRBD1 might be the D (6 bases). V dropped 0 bases and J dropped 1 base, with 10 bases sitting between them. The CDR3 has 15 residues. Germline CDR1 reads GTSNPN; CDR2 reads SVGIG (reference sequence). As DNA, the CDR3 is TGTGCCTGGAGTGTACCCCAGGGGAGCAATCAGCCCCAGCATTTT. It specifies CAWSVPQGSNQPQHF.

The chain is built from TRBV6-5 and TRBJ2-3; D unresolved. V gave up 5 bases and J gave up 2 bases, with 14 bases separating them. Germline CDR1 MNHEY, CDR2 SVGAGI. The CDR3 consists of 15 residues. The DNA of the CDR3 is TGTGCCAGCAGTGCCCATCGGCCCCTCACAGATACGCAGTATTTT. Amino acids: CASSAHRPLTDTQYF.

In its sample, this clonotype was seen many times. CDR3 residues: CASSFREGADTQYF. CDR3 nucleotides: TGCGCCAGCAGCTTCCGGGAGGGGGCAGATACGCAGTATTTT. The chain uses TRBV5-1 and TRBJ2-3, with 8 bases lining up with TRBD2. Germline V CDR1 and CDR2: SGHRS, YFSETQ. The CDR3 extends over 14 amino acids. V dropped 2 bases and J dropped 4; count of bases not matched to a gene: 3.

The table lists this clonotype with many counts. The rearrangement joins TRBV18 to TRBJ2-6; D is uncertain. The V gene's germline CDR1 is KGHSH and CDR2 LQKENI. V was pared by 1 base and J by 0 bases, with 4 bases between. The length of the CDR3 is 15 residues. The CDR3 region is CASSPRDSGANVLTF. CDR3 sequence (DNA): TGTGCCAGCTCACCACGGGACTCTGGGGCCAACGTCCTGACTTTC.

As concerns this clonotype: Just one base apart from a much larger clone, this may be a read error. The rearrangement links TRBV7-3 to TRBJ2-5; 13 bases are shared with TRBD2. The trim removed 4 bases at V and 11 bases at J, leaving 10 bases unmatched. The V gene's germline CDR1 is SGHTA and CDR2 FQGTGA. The CDR3 sequence is 15 residues long. The DNA for the CDR3 is TGTGCCAGCAGCTCGGGACTAGCGGGATTGGATGAGCAGTACTTC. Amino acids: CASSSGLAGLDEQYF.